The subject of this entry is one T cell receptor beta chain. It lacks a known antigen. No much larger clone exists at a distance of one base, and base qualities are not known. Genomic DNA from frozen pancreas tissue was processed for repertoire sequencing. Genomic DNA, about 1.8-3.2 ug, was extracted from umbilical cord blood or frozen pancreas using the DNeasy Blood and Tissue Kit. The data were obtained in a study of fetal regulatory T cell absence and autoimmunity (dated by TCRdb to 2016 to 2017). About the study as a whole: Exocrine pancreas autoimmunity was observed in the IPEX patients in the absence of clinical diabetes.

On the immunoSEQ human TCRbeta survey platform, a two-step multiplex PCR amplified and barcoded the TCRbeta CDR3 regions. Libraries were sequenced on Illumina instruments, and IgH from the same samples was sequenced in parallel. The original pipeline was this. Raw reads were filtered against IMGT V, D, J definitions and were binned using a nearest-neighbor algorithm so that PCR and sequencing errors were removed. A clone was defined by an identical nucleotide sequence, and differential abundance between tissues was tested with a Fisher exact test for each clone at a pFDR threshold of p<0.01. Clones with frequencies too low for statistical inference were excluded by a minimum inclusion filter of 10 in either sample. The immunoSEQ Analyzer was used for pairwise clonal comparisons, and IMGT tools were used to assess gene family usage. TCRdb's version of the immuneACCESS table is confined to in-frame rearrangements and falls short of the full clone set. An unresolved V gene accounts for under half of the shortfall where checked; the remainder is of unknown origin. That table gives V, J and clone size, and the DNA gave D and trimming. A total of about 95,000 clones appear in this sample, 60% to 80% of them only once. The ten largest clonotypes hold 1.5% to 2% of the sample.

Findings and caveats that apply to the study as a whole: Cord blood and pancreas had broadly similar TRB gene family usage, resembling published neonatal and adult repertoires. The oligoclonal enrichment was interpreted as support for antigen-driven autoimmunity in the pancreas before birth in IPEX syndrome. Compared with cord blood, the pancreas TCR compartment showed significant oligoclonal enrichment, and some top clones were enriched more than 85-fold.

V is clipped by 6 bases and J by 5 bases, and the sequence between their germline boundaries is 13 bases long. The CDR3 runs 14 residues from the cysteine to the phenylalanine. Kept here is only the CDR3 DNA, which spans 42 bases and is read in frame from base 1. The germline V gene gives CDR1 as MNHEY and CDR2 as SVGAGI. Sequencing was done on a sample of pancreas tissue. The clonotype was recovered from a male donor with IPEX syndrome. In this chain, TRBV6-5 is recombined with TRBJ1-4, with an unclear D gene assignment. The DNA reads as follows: TGTGCCAGCAGATCACCGCCAGAGAATGAAAAACTGTTTTTT. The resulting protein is CASRSPPENEKLFF.